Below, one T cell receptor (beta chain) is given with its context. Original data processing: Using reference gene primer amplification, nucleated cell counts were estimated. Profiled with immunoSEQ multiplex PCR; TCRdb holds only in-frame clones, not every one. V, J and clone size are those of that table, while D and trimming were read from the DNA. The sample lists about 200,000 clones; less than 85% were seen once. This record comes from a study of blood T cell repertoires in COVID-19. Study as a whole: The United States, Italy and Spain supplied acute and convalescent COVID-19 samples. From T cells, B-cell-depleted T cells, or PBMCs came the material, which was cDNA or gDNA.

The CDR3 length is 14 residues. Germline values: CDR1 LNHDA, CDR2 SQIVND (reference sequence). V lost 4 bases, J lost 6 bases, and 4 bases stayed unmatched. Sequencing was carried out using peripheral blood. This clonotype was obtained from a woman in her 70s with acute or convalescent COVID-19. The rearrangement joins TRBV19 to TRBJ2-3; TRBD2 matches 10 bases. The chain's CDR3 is CASSKREGRDTQYF. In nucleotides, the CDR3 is TGTGCCAGTAGTAAGCGGGAGGGCCGTGATACGCAGTATTTT. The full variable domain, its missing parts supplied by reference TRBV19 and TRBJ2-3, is DGGITQSPKYLFRKEGQNVTLSCEQNLNHDAMYWYRQDPGQGLRLIYYSQIVNDFQKGDIAEGYSVSREKKESFPLTVTSAQKNPTAFYLCASSKREGRDTQYFGPGTRLTVL.